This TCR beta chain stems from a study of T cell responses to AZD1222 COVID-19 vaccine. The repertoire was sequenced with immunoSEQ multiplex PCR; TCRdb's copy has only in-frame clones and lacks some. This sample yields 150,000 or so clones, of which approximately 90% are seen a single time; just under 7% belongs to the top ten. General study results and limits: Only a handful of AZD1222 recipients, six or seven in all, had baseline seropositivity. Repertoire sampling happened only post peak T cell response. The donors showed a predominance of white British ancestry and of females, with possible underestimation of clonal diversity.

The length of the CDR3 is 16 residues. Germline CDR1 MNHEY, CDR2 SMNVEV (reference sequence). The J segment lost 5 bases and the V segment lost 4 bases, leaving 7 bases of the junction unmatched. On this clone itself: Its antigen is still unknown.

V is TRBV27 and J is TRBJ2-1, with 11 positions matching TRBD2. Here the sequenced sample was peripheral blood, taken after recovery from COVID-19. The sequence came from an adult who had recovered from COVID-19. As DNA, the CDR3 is TGTGCCAGCAGTTCACTAGCGGGAGTTTCCCACAATGAGCAGTTCTTC. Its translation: CASSSLAGVSHNEQFF.